The present T cell receptor beta chain was sequenced within a study of T cells in localized non-small cell lung cancer. Study-wide points: Because sequencing included only one region (of the tumor), heterogeneity remains possible. The study found T cell clonality highest in uninvolved adjacent lung, above tumor.

On this clone itself: Antigen: not known.

The protocol was immunoSEQ multiplex PCR, while the TCRdb copy is restricted to in-frame clones and leaves out a portion. Among around 2,000 clones listed, around a third were seen once. The germline V gene has CDR1 SGDLS and CDR2 YYNGEE. The ends lost 5 bases at V and 5 bases at J; junction bases unmatched: 8. CDR3 length: 15 residues. The clonotype originates from a man aged 40 to 69 with stage I lung adenocarcinoma. The J gene is TRBJ2-1, the V gene TRBV9, with TRBD1 identical over 9 bases. Material: lung tumor tissue, obtained before any cancer treatment. The CDR3: CASSDWDRVHNEQFF. The CDR3 nucleotides are TGTGCCAGCAGTGACTGGGACAGGGTCCACAATGAGCAGTTCTTC. Supplemented by reference TRBV9 and TRBJ2-1, the full variable domain reads DSGVTQTPKHLITATGQRVTLRCSPRSGDLSVYWYQQSLDQGLQFLIQYYNGEERAKGNILERFSAQQFPDLHSELNLSSLELGDSALYFCASSDWDRVHNEQFFGPGTRLTVL.